This T cell receptor (beta chain) was recorded in a study of blood T cell repertoires in COVID-19. Study details: Material from acute and convalescent COVID-19 was sourced from the United States, Italy and Spain. PBMCs, B-cell-depleted T cells, or T cells were the source of the cDNA or gDNA that made up the material.

In the authors' workflow: Estimation of nucleated cell counts was performed using reference gene primer amplification. Sequencing used immunoSEQ multiplex PCR; TCRdb keeps in-frame clones, though not all of them. V and J calls and clone size are as listed in that table; D and trimming were resolved from the DNA. The data contain about 84,000 clones, approximately 86% of them singletons. Germline V gives CDR1 MNHEY, CDR2 SVGEGT. Germline trimming cut 5 bases from V and 6 bases from J; bases unmatched to any gene: 15. This CDR3 is built from 16 residues. This clone was recorded once. Material for sequencing was peripheral blood. The chain is built from TRBV6-2 or TRBV6-3 and TRBJ2-5; 7 positions agree with TRBD1. This TCR was recovered from a woman aged 80 or older with acute or convalescent COVID-19. CDR3: CASSLTDRLATKTQYF. CDR3 sequence (DNA): TGTGCCAGCAGTCTAACGGACAGGCTGGCCACGAAGACCCAGTACTTC.